The TCR beta chain described here comes from a study of control samples from healthy donors and cancer patients. The CDR3 extends over 14 amino acids. Germline loops: CDR1 SGHRS, CDR2 YFSETQ. The ends lost 4 bases at V and 3 bases at J; junction bases unmatched: 5. Sequencing used immunoSEQ multiplex PCR; TCRdb keeps in-frame clones, though not all of them. The sample holds about 55,000 clones, over 75% seen once. The sequenced sample was blood. The sequence was obtained from a man aged 50-60 years in good health. The chain employs TRBV5-1 and TRBJ1-1, with TRBD1 identical over 8 bases. The CDR3, as DNA: TGCGCCAGCAGCGTCAGGGGGCGGGACACTGAAGCTTTCTTT. As protein: CASSVRGRDTEAFF.